There are many counts of the clone carrying this TCR beta chain. What it binds is not known. In the original workflow: Across clinicopathological groups, CDR3 differences served as the basis for building a distant-metastasis classifier for papillary thyroid cancer. Through MiXCR, TCRdb re-clonotyped the PCR reads. TCRdb, rather than the study authors, made the V and J calls. The sample yields some 39,000 clones, about 15% seen once. This entry belongs to a study of metastatic and nonmetastatic thyroid tumors. About the study: Across peripheral blood and tumor or nodule tissue samples taken from malignant and benign thyroid patients, the repertoires were compared with one another.

Germline assignment: CDR1 DFQATT and CDR2 SNEGSKA (reference sequence). The CDR3 length is 13 residues. V was pared by 0 bases and J by 5 bases, with 11 bases between. Study-wide points: According to reports, the diversity of TCR beta was significantly higher in malignant thyroid tumors than in benign nodules, and this held in both blood and tumor samples.

All patients reached thyroid surgery having received no treatment beforehand. Specimen: blood. The source of this sequence is a female donor with papillary thyroid cancer or a benign thyroid nodule (not recorded which). Some clones in this sample may be carry-over from other donors' samples. The chain couples TRBV20-1 to TRBJ2-7, with unresolved D. In nucleotides, the CDR3 is TGCAGTGCTAGAGATCGTCCCAGTGACGAGCAGTACTTC. Amino acids: CSARDRPSDEQYF.